This T cell receptor beta chain came from a study of cytomegalovirus exposure and HLA in healthy donors. In the study overall: HLA-typed donors were the source of about 85 million unique TCRs, which an early data release held. Points from the study as a whole: HLA allele associations emerged for 17,000 or so TCR beta sequences in a later analysis, at 0.05 false discovery rate. When the data were analyzed later, several of the most significant clusters appeared to be linked to common viral pathogens.

With 60 Vbeta and 13 Jbeta primers, the PCR was carried out. Profiled with immunoSEQ multiplex PCR; TCRdb holds only in-frame clones, not every one. The sample carries 35,000 to 45,000 clones, 55% to 75% recorded once. Germline CDR1 reads MNHEY; CDR2 reads SVGAGI. With 7 bases clipped from V and 6 bases from J, the junction kept 6 bases outside the gene matches. The CDR3 contains 15 residues. About this clone: The antigen is undetermined.

Samples came from healthy bone marrow donors. The receptor comes from a man aged 25-40 years in good health and CMV-seronegative. Sequenced: PBMCs. This chain connects TRBV6-5 to TRBJ1-6; 10 nucleotides agree with TRBD1. In nucleotides, the CDR3 is TGTGCCAGCATGAAGAGGGACAGGGGTAATTCACCCCTCCACTTT. Translating it yields CASMKRDRGNSPLHF.